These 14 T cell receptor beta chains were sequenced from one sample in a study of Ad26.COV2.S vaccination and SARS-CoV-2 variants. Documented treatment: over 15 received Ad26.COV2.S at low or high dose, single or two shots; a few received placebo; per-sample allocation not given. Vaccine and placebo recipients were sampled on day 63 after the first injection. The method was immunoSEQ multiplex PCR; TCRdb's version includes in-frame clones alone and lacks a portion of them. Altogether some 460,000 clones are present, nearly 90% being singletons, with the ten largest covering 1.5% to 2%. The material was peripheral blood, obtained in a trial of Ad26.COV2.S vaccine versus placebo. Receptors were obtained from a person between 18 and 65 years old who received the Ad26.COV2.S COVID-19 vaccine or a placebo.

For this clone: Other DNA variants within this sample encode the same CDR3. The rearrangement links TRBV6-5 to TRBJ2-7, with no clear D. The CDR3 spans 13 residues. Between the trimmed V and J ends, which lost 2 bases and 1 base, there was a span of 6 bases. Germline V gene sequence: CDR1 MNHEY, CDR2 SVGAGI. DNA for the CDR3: TGTGCCAGCAGTTACGACTTATCCTACGAGCAGTACTTC. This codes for CASSYDLSYEQYF.

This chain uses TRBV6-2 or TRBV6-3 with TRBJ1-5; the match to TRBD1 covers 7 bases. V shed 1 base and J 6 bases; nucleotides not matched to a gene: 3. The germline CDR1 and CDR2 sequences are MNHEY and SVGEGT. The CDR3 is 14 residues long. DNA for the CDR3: TGTGCCAGCAGTTACTTCTCAGGGGGTCAGCCCCAGCATTTT. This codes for CASSYFSGGQPQHF.

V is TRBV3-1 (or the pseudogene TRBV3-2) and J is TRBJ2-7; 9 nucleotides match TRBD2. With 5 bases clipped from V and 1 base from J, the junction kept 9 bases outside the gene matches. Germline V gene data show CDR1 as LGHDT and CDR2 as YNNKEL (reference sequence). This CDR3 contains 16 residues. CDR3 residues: CASSRGDSGRSYEQYF. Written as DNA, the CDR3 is TGTGCCAGCAGCAGAGGGGATAGCGGGAGATCCTACGAGCAGTACTTC.

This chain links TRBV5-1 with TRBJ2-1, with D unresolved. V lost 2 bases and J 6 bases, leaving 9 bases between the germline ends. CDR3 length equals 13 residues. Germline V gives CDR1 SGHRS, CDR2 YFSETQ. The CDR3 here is CASSFHRINEQFF. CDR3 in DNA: TGCGCCAGCAGCTTTCATCGGATCAATGAGCAGTTCTTC.

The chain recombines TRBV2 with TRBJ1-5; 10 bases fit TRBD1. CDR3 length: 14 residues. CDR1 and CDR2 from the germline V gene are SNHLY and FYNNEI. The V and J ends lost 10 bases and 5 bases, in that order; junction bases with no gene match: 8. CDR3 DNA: TGTGCCACCGGACAGGGGGAGTTTGATCAGCCCCAGCATTTT. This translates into CATGQGEFDQPQHF.

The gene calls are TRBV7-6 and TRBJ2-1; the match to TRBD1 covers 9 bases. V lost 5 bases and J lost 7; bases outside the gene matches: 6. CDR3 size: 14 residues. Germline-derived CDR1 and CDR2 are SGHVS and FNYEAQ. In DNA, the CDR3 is TGTGCCAGCAGCCGGGGACAGGGAGCAAATGAGCAGTTCTTC. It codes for CASSRGQGANEQFF.

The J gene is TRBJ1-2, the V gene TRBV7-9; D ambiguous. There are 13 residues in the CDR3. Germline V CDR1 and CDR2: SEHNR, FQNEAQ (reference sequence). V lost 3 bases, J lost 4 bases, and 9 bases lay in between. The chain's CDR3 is CASSFNSPYGYTF. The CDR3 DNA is TGTGCCAGCAGCTTTAACAGCCCCTATGGCTACACCTTC.

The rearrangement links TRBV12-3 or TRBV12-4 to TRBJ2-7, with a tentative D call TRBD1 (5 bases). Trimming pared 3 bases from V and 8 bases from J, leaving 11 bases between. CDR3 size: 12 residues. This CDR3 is CASSFPREKQYF. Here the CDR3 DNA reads TGTGCCAGCAGTTTTCCCAGGGAAAAGCAGTACTTC.

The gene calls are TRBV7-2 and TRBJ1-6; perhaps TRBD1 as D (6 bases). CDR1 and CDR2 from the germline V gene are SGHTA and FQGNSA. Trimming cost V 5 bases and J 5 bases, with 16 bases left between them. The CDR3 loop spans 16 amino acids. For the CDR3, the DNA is TGTGCCAGCAGCATTAGGGGGGGCTGGAATAATTCACCCCTCCACTTT. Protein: CASSIRGGWNNSPLHF.

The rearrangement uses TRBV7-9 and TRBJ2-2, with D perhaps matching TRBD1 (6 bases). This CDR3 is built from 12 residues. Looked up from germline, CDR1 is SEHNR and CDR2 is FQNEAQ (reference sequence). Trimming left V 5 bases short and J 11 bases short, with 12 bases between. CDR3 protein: CASSAQGVELFF. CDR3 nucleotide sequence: TGTGCCAGCAGCGCACAGGGAGTCGAGCTGTTTTTT.

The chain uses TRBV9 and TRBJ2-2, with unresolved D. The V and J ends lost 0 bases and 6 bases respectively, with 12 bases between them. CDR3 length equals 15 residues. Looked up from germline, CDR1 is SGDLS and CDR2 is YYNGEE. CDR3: CASSVEAVSPGELFF. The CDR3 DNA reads TGTGCCAGCAGCGTAGAGGCAGTGAGTCCCGGGGAGCTGTTTTTT. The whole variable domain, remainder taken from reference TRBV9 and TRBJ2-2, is DSGVTQTPKHLITATGQRVTLRCSPRSGDLSVYWYQQSLDQGLQFLIQYYNGEERAKGNILERFSAQQFPDLHSELNLSSLELGDSALYFCASSVEAVSPGELFFGEGSRLTVL.

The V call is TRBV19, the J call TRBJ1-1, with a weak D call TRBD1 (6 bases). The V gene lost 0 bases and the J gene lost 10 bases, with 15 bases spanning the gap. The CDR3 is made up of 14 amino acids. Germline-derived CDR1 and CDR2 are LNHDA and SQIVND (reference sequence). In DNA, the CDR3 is TGTGCCAGTAGTATAGATTATGGGGGCGCCGGAGCTTTCTTT. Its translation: CASSIDYGGAGAFF. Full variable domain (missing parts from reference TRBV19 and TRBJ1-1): DGGITQSPKYLFRKEGQNVTLSCEQNLNHDAMYWYRQDPGQGLRLIYYSQIVNDFQKGDIAEGYSVSREKKESFPLTVTSAQKNPTAFYLCASSIDYGGAGAFFGQGTRLTVV.

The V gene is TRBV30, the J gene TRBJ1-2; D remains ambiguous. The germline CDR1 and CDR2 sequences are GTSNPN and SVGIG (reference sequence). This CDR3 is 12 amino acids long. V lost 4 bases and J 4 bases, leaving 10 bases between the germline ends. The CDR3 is CAWKFMGYGYTF. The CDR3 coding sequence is TGTGCCTGGAAATTCATGGGCTATGGCTACACCTTC.

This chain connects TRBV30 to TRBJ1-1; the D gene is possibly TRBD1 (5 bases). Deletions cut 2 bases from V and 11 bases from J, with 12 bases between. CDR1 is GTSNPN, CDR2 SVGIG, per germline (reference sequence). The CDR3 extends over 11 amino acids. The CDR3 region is CAWSLRGAAFF. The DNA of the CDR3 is TGTGCCTGGAGTTTGAGAGGGGCGGCTTTCTTT.